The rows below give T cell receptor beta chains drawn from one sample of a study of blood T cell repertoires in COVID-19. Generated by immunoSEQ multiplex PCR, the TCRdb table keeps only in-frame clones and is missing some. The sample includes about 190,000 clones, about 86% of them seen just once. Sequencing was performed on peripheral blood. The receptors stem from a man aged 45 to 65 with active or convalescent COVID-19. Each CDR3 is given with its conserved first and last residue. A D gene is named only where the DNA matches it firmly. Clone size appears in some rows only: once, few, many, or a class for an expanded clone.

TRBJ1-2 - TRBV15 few TGTGCCACCAGCCCCCAGGGGTCCTATGGCTACACCTTC CATSPQGSYGYTF
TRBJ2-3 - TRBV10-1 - TGCGCCAGCGCTACAGGATTCTTCAACACAGATACGCAGTATTTT CASATGFFNTDTQYF
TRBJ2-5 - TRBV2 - TGTGCCAGCAGTGTCTACAGCGGCCAAGAGACCCAGTACTTC CASSVYSGQETQYF
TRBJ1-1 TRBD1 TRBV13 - TGTGCCAGCAGCTTTTCCCGGGACAGGGGAGGGTATACTGAAGCTTTCTTT CASSFSRDRGGYTEAFF
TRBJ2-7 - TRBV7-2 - TGTGCCAGCAGCTTAGGAGGGGCGGGAGAGCAGTACTTC CASSLGGAGEQYF
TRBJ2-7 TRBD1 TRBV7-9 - TGTGCCAGCAGCCTCGGGCAGGGGGCGACCTACGAGCAGTACTTC CASSLGQGATYEQYF
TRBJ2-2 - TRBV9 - TGTGCCAGCAAAGCGGGGAACACCGGGGAGCTGTTTTTT CASKAGNTGELFF
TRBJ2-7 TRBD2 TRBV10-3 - TGTGCCATCAGGGGTAGCGGGGGACGCGAGCAGTACTTC CAIRGSGGREQYF
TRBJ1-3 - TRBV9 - TGTGCCAGCAGCCCGGTAGGAGGGTCCGGAAACACCATATATTTT CASSPVGGSGNTIYF
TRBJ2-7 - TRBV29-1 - TGCAGCGTCCGGGAGAGTGTTGACGAGCAGTACTTC CSVRESVDEQYF
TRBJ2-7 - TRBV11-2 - TGTGCCAGCGCGACCAGGGCCTACTCCGAGCAGTACTTC CASATRAYSEQYF